These T cell receptor beta chains were read from a single sample in a study of blood T cells in healthy people across ages. TCRdb reanalysed the 5' RACE reads using MiXCR and keeps one entry per CDR3 protein. The data contain 2 million or so distinct CDR3 sequences, approximately 50% of them singletons. The source material was blood. These receptor sequences come from a woman between 40 and 50 years old in good health. Both conserved end residues are part of each CDR3. A D gene is named only where the DNA matches it firmly. A clone size is listed for some rows: how often the clone was seen (once, few, many), or a class if it is expanded.

d_gene,v_gene,j_gene,abundance,CDR3aa,CDR3nt
.,TRBV21-1,TRBJ2-1,.,CASSNGGGTGWNEQFF,TGTGCCAGCAGCAATGGTGGGGGGACAGGGTGGAATGAGCAGTTCTTC
TRBD1,TRBV7-2,TRBJ2-7,few,CASSLVGDRTYEQYF,TGTGCCAGCAGCTTAGTTGGGGACAGAACCTACGAGCAGTACTTC
.,TRBV28,TRBJ1-1,.,CASSTLGGAGTEAFF,TGTGCCAGCAGCACCTTGGGCGGAGCGGGCACTGAAGCTTTCTTT
.,TRBV7-2,TRBJ1-2,.,CASSLGVGIMADGYTF,TGTGCCAGCAGCTTAGGCGTAGGGATAATGGCGGATGGCTACACCTTC
.,TRBV6-6,TRBJ2-5,.,CASSYADNQETQYF,TGTGCCAGCAGTTACGCAGATAACCAAGAGACCCAGTACTTC
TRBD1,TRBV24-1,TRBJ2-2,.,CATSDTPGGTTGELFF,TGTGCCACCAGTGATACTCCAGGGGGCACGACCGGGGAGCTGTTTTTT
TRBD2,TRBV4-2,TRBJ2-1,.,CASSQGRDYEQFF,TGTGCCAGCAGCCAGGGCAGGGACTACGAGCAGTTCTTC
.,TRBV5-1,TRBJ2-7,.,CASSASEGSSYEQYF,TGCGCCAGCAGCGCTAGCGAGGGTAGCTCCTACGAGCAGTACTTC
.,TRBV24-1,TRBJ2-6,.,CATSDASGANVLTF,TGTGCCACCAGTGATGCCTCTGGGGCCAACGTCCTGACTTTC
.,TRBV29-1,TRBJ2-3,few,CSAGGQFTDTQYF,TGCAGCGCGGGGGGACAGTTTACAGATACGCAGTATTTT
TRBD1,TRBV7-9,TRBJ2-3,.,CASSTGQGGGDTQYF,TGTGCCAGCAGCACTGGACAGGGAGGTGGAGATACGCAGTATTTT
.,TRBV9,TRBJ1-2,once,CASSETIPGPNYGYTF,TGTGCCAGCAGCGAAACCATCCCCGGGCCTAACTATGGCTACACCTTC
TRBD1,TRBV7-8,TRBJ1-2,.,CASSLRNAGTAYGYTF,TGTGCCAGCAGCTTAAGGAACGCCGGGACAGCCTATGGCTACACCTTC
.,TRBV5-4,TRBJ2-7,.,CASTHRDLNPYEQYF,TGTGCCAGCACTCACCGGGACCTAAACCCCTACGAGCAGTACTTC
.,TRBV6-6,TRBJ1-5,.,CASSYARGMGQPQHF,TGTGCCAGCAGTTACGCCAGGGGAATGGGTCAGCCCCAGCATTTT
.,TRBV11-2,TRBJ2-3,.,CASSRPWGPSTDTQYF,TGTGCCAGCAGCCGACCTTGGGGGCCGAGCACAGATACGCAGTATTTT
.,TRBV10-2,TRBJ2-7,.,CASSDTVPAYEQYF,TGCGCCAGCAGTGATACAGTACCTGCCTACGAGCAGTACTTC
.,TRBV4-3,TRBJ2-3,few,CASSQENRGDTQYF,TGCGCCAGCAGCCAAGAAAATCGGGGAGATACGCAGTATTTT
.,TRBV20-1,TRBJ2-7,.,CSASPDPFPQYF,TGCAGTGCCAGCCCGGACCCCTTTCCTCAGTACTTC
TRBD1,TRBV6-6,TRBJ1-5,.,CASRNRGTGNQPQHF,TGTGCCAGCCGAAACAGGGGTACCGGCAATCAGCCCCAGCATTTT
TRBD1,TRBV7-9,TRBJ2-5,.,CASSWDRRGETQYF,TGTGCCAGCAGCTGGGACAGGCGGGGAGAGACCCAGTACTTC
.,TRBV6-6,TRBJ2-1,.,CASKEIYNEQFF,TGTGCCAGCAAGGAGATCTACAATGAGCAGTTCTTC
TRBD1,TRBV11-2,TRBJ2-4,.,CASSPRDRQYF,TGTGCCAGCAGCCCCCGGGACAGACAGTACTTC
.,TRBV24-1,TRBJ2-5,few,CATLSFRGWRAQETQYF,TGTGCCACTTTGTCGTTTCGTGGGTGGAGAGCACAAGAGACCCAGTACTTC
.,TRBV7-9,TRBJ2-5,few,CASSLQLSQETQYF,TGTGCCAGCAGCTTACAACTATCACAAGAGACCCAGTACTTC
TRBD1,TRBV20-1,TRBJ2-3,few,CSARDYRGSDTQYF,TGCAGTGCTAGAGATTACAGGGGCTCAGATACGCAGTATTTT
.,TRBV7-8,TRBJ2-3,.,CASSFPRGTQDTQYF,TGTGCCAGCAGCTTTCCACGTGGGACCCAAGATACGCAGTATTTT
.,TRBV4-3,TRBJ2-4,few,CASSQDRTPRDIQYF,TGCGCCAGCAGCCAAGATCGCACTCCCCGGGACATTCAGTACTTC
.,TRBV20-1,TRBJ2-7,.,CSAMGRSSYEQYF,TGCAGTGCTATGGGACGGAGCTCCTACGAGCAGTACTTC